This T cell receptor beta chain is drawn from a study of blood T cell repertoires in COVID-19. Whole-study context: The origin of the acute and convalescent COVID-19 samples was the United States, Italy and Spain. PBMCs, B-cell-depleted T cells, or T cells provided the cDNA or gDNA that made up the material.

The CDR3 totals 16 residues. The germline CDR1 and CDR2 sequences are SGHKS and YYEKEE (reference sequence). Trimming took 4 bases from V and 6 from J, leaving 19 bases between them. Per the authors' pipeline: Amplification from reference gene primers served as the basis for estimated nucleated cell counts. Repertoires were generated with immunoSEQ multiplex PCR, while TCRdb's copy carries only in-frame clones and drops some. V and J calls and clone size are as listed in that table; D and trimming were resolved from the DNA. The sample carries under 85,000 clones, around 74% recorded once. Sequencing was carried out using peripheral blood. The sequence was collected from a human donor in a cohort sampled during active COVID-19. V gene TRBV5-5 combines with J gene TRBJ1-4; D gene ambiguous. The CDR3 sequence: CASSLSFNRGDEKLFF. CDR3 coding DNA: TGTGCCAGCAGCCTGAGTTTCAACCGCGGAGATGAAAAACTGTTTTTT. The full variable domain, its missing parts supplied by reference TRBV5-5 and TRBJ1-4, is DAGVTQSPTHLIKTRGQQVTLRCSPISGHKSVSWYQQVLGQGPQFIFQYYEKEERGRGNFPDRFSARQFPNYSSELNVNALLLGDSALYLCASSLSFNRGDEKLFFGSGTQLSVL.